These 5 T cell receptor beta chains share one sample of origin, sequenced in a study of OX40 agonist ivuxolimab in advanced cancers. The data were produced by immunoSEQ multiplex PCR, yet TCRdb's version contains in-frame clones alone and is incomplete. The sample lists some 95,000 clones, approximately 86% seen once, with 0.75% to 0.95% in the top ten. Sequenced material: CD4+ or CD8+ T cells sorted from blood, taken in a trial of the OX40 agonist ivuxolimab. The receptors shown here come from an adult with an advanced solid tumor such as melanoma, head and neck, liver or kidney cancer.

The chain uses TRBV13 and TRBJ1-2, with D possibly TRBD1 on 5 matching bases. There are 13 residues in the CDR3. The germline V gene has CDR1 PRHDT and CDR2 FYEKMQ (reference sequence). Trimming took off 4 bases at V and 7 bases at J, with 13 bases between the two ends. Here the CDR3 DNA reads TGTGCCAGCAGCTGGGGGAGGGCAGGTGGCTACACCTTC. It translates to CASSWGRAGGYTF.

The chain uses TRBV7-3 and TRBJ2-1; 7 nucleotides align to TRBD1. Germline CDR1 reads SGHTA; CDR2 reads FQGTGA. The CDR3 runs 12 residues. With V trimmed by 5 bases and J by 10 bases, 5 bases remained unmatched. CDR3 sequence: CASSAAGGEQFF. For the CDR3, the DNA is TGTGCCAGCAGCGCGGCAGGGGGAGAGCAGTTCTTC.

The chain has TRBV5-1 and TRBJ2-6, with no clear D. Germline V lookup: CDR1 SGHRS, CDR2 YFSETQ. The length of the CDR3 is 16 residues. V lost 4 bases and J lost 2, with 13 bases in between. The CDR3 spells CASSRRAGTGANVLTF. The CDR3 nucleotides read TGCGCCAGCAGCCGAAGGGCTGGGACTGGGGCCAACGTCCTGACTTTC. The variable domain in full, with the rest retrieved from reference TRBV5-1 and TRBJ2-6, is KAGVTQTPRYLIKTRGQQVTLSCSPISGHRSVSWYQQTPGQGLQFLFEYFSETQRNKGNFPGRFSGRQFSNSRSEMNVSTLELGDSALYLCASSRRAGTGANVLTFGAGSRLTVL.

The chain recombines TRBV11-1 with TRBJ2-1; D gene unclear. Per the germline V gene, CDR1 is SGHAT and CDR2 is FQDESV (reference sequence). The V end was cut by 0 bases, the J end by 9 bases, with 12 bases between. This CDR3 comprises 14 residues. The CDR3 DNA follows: TGTGCCAGCAGCTTAGCTACCTCGTGGGTTGAGCAGTTCTTC. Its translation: CASSLATSWVEQFF.

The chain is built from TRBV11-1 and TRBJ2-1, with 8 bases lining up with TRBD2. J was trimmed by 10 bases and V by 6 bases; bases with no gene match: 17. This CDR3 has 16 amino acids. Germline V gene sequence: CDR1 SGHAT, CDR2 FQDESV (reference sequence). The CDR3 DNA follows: TGTGCCAGCAGTCTCCTTAGTAGCGGGGCTCGGTTAGAGCAGTTCTTC. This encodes CASSLLSSGARLEQFF.